This paragraph covers one T cell receptor (beta chain) sequence. No antigen is known for it. The entry originates in a study of long-term antiretroviral therapy in people with HIV. Study results and caveats: Dominant in the repertoire at all time points were clones expanded before ART. The study found that diversity rose after ART but stayed below transplant donor controls.

Germline V CDR1 and CDR2: PRHDT, FYEKMQ (reference sequence). After removal of 5 bases from V and 4 bases from J, the junction contained 18 bases not matched to a gene. The CDR3 has 18 residues. At minimum, one pre-ART and two post-ART PBMC samples were obtained from each donor. The authors ran the immunoSEQ assay, v3.0, at survey level. Here immunoSEQ multiplex PCR was the method, and the copy in TCRdb shows in-frame clones only, minus some. This table has more than 45,000 clones, roughly four fifths appearing once. The source was unsorted PBMCs, collected 0.8 years after starting antiretroviral therapy. The receptor comes from a woman aged 18-29 years with HIV. This chain uses TRBV13 with TRBJ2-3, with 7 bases that match TRBD2. The CDR3 DNA sequence: TGTGCCAGCAGCCGAACCCCCCCACTGCGGGAGAGCCCAGATACGCAGTATTTT. Translating it yields CASSRTPPLRESPDTQYF.